Shown below are 27 T cell receptor beta chains from a single sample sequenced in a study of beta chain features in type 1 diabetes. Isolated RNA was reverse transcribed in full, so expressed TCRB transcripts were sequenced. Profiled with immunoSEQ multiplex PCR; TCRdb holds only in-frame clones, not every one. The repertoire holds 860,000 or so clones, with around a sixth as singletons. The sequenced material came from naive CD4+ T cells from blood. The receptors were gathered from a woman aged 18 to 35 in good health.

This clone has more than one count but fewer than ten. This sequence joins TRBV5-1 and TRBJ1-2; D perhaps matches TRBD1 (6 bases). V was cut by 7 bases and J by 4 bases, with 29 bases left in between. This CDR3 region has 18 residues. CDR1 and CDR2 from the germline V gene are SGHRS and YFSETQ. The CDR3 loop reads CASAPLQTGSVLLYGYTF. The CDR3, as DNA: TGCGCCAGCGCCCCGCTTCAGACAGGAAGCGTACTTCTCTATGGCTACACCTTC. The complete variable domain, with remaining parts taken from reference TRBV5-1 and TRBJ1-2, reads KAGVTQTPRYLIKTRGQQVTLSCSPISGHRSVSWYQQTPGQGLQFLFEYFSETQRNKGNFPGRFSGRQFSNSRSEMNVSTLELGDSALYLCASAPLQTGSVLLYGYTFGSGTRLTVV.

This clone has more than one count but fewer than ten. The rearrangement uses TRBV28 and TRBJ2-7; 16 bases align to TRBD2. The CDR3 covers 16 residues. The V gene end was trimmed by 6 bases and the J gene end by 2 bases; junction bases not matched to a gene: 4. Germline CDR1 is MDHEN and CDR2 is SYDVKM. The CDR3 nucleotides read TGTGCCAGCAGCCTGGGACTAGCGGGAGGGACCTACGAGCAGTACTTC. Amino acids: CASSLGLAGGTYEQYF.

This clone was counted between two and nine times. This chain uses TRBV15 with TRBJ1-4; D gene unclear. This CDR3 is built from 13 residues. V was clipped by 4 bases and J by 7 bases, with 10 bases between them. Germline V gives CDR1 LNHNV, CDR2 YYDKDF (reference sequence). CDR3 residues: CATSNRRSEKLFF. CDR3 bases: TGTGCCACCAGCAACCGCCGGAGTGAAAAACTGTTTTTT.

This clone has more than one count but fewer than ten. The V and J genes are TRBV5-1 and TRBJ2-1; weak D call: TRBD2 (6 bases). V was cut by 0 bases and J by 8 bases, with 12 bases left in between. In germline, CDR1 is SGHRS, CDR2 YFSETQ. The CDR3 has 14 residues. Here the CDR3 reads CASSLDSGTYEQFF. CDR3 sequence (DNA): TGCGCCAGCAGCTTGGACTCCGGGACTTATGAGCAGTTCTTC.

This clone was detected only a few times. The rearrangement links TRBV9 to TRBJ2-3; possible D gene TRBD1, 6 bases. The length of the CDR3 is 14 residues. V was shortened by 3 bases and J by 1 base, with 9 bases between the two germline ends. Germline assignment: CDR1 SGDLS and CDR2 YYNGEE. CDR3 protein: CASSAGVGTDTQYF. The DNA for the CDR3 is TGTGCCAGCAGCGCAGGGGTTGGCACAGATACGCAGTATTTT.

This clone has just a few counts. The gene calls are TRBV10-3 and TRBJ2-1; 7 nucleotides align to TRBD2. J lost 0 bases, V lost 9 bases, and 8 bases had no gene match. CDR1 is ENHRY, CDR2 SYGVKD, per germline. This CDR3 has 15 amino acids. This CDR3 is CAIRRAGSSYNEQFF. CDR3 nucleotide sequence: TGTGCCATTAGACGAGCGGGGAGCTCCTACAATGAGCAGTTCTTC.

The chain recombines TRBV4-2 with TRBJ2-7; 7 bases are shared with TRBD2. The germline V gene has CDR1 LGHNA and CDR2 YNFKEQ. The CDR3 loop spans 14 amino acids. V lost 2 bases to trimming and J lost 7 bases; unmatched junction nucleotides: 8. The CDR3 protein is CASSQSGTPAEQYF. CDR3 DNA: TGTGCCAGCAGCCAAAGCGGGACTCCCGCTGAGCAGTACTTC.

This rearrangement joins TRBV29-1 to TRBJ2-3; D uncertain. Germline assignment: CDR1 SQVTM and CDR2 ANQGSEA. This CDR3 region has 14 residues. V was shortened by 4 bases and J by 6 bases, with 17 bases between the two germline ends. CDR3: CSVVGRVLWDTQYF. The CDR3 region has the DNA TGCAGCGTTGTGGGTCGGGTGCTTTGGGATACGCAGTATTTT.

The chain employs TRBV25-1 and TRBJ1-2, with D uncertain. Germline V gives CDR1 MGHDK, CDR2 SYGVNS. V lost 6 bases and J 0 bases, leaving 14 bases between the germline ends. The CDR3 length is 15 residues. CDR3 in amino acids: CASSTVGYANYGYTF. The DNA of the CDR3 is TGTGCCAGCAGCACCGTGGGGTACGCTAACTATGGCTACACCTTC.

J is TRBJ2-1 and V is TRBV28; D remains unclear. Germline-derived CDR1 and CDR2 are MDHEN and SYDVKM. Trimming pared 6 bases from V and 9 bases from J, leaving 12 bases between. The CDR3 runs 12 residues. The CDR3: CASSKRPPEQFF. DNA of the CDR3: TGTGCCAGCAGCAAAAGACCCCCTGAGCAGTTCTTC.

This clone has a handful of counts. CDR3 coding DNA: TGTGCCAGCAATTCGGGACAACTAAGTGGCTACACCTTC. Its translation is CASNSGQLSGYTF. The chain is built from TRBV28 and TRBJ1-2, with D possibly TRBD1 on 6 matching bases. Between the trimmed V and J ends, which lost 7 bases and 7 bases, there was a span of 16 bases. CDR1 and CDR2 from the germline V gene are MDHEN and SYDVKM. CDR3 length: 13 amino acids.

This clone appeared a few times. This rearrangement joins TRBV5-4 to TRBJ2-5, with TRBD1 identical over 9 bases. The germline V gene encodes CDR1 SGHNT and CDR2 YYREEE (reference sequence). The CDR3 is made up of 14 amino acids. J was trimmed by 2 bases and V by 2 bases; bases with no gene match: 1. CDR3 sequence: CASSLQGAQETQYF. The CDR3 DNA is TGTGCCAGCAGCTTACAGGGGGCACAAGAGACCCAGTACTTC.

The rearrangement uses TRBV7-2 and TRBJ2-1; D is unclear. Trimming cost V 0 bases and J 2 bases, with 8 bases left between them. The CDR3 totals 15 residues. Germline CDR1 SGHTA, CDR2 FQGNSA. CDR3 in amino acids: CASSLAGITYNEQFF. The CDR3 region has the DNA TGTGCCAGCAGCTTAGCAGGGATCACCTACAATGAGCAGTTCTTC.

The genes are TRBV2 and TRBJ2-3; D might be TRBD1 or TRBD2, each matching 5 bases. V lost 10 bases and J lost 6, with 17 bases in between. The CDR3 spans 13 residues. Germline V gene lookup returns CDR1 SNHLY and CDR2 FYNNEI. The CDR3 is CATQKGEGDTQYF. The DNA for the CDR3 is TGTGCCACCCAGAAGGGCGAGGGGGATACGCAGTATTTT. The whole variable domain, remainder taken from reference TRBV2 and TRBJ2-3, is EPEVTQTPSHQVTQMGQEVILRCVPISNHLYFYWYRQILGQKVEFLVSFYNNEISEKSEIFDDQFSVERPDGSNFTLKIRSTKLEDSAMYFCATQKGEGDTQYFGPGTRLTVL.

The chain carries TRBV11-2 and TRBJ1-4; TRBD1 agrees at 11 bases. The CDR3 sequence is 15 residues long. V gave up 5 bases and J gave up 11 bases; unmatched junction bases: 10. The germline gives CDR1 SGHAT, CDR2 FQNNGV. The CDR3 region has the DNA TGTGCCAGCAGCGACACGGACAGGGGGCTTCGGAAACTGTTTTTT. This codes for CASSDTDRGLRKLFF.

V gene TRBV9 combines with J gene TRBJ2-5; D gene uncertain. This CDR3 has 13 amino acids. Trimming removed 1 base from V and 0 bases from J, with 4 bases in between. Per germline, CDR1 SGDLS and CDR2 YYNGEE. CDR3 DNA sequence: TGTGCCAGCAGCGTACTAGACCAAGAGACCCAGTACTTC. It specifies CASSVLDQETQYF.

This chain links TRBV18 with TRBJ2-7; weak D call: TRBD2 (7 bases). Trimming left V 3 bases short and J 2 bases short, with 14 bases between. This CDR3 has 15 amino acids. Germline assignment: CDR1 KGHSH and CDR2 LQKENI. The CDR3 is CASSPPRGGTYEQYF. The CDR3 DNA follows: TGTGCCAGCTCACCTCCCAGGGGAGGGACCTACGAGCAGTACTTC.

The rearrangement uses TRBV7-2 and TRBJ2-7; 9 bases match TRBD2. After removal of 5 bases from V and 7 bases from J, the junction contained 9 bases not matched to a gene. The CDR3 is 14 amino acids. CDR1 and CDR2 (germline): SGHTA, FQGNSA. The CDR3 nucleotides are TGTGCCAGCAGCCGAAATAGCGGGAGTGGGGAGCAGTACTTC. Translated, it gives CASSRNSGSGEQYF.

CDR3 coding DNA: TGTGCCAGCCAGGGGCCAGGATACAGCAATCAGCCCCAGCATTTT. This sequence encodes CASQGPGYSNQPQHF. The V gene is TRBV6-6, the J gene TRBJ1-5; TRBD1 is a possible D gene (6 bases). Trimming cost V 8 bases and J 1 base, with 15 bases left between them. Germline lookup yields CDR1 MNHNY and CDR2 SVGAGI (reference sequence). The CDR3 is made up of 15 amino acids.

The chain couples TRBV11-2 to TRBJ2-7; unclear D gene. The germline V gene encodes CDR1 SGHAT and CDR2 FQNNGV. The V end was cut by 6 bases, the J end by 5 bases, with 14 bases between. This CDR3 spans 13 amino acids. The CDR3 here is CASRTPNGDEQYF. The DNA for the CDR3 is TGTGCCAGCAGGACTCCAAATGGCGACGAGCAGTACTTC.

This clone has only a few counts. The chain carries TRBV4-3 and TRBJ2-2; TRBD2 aligns across 10 bases. Per germline, CDR1 LGHNA and CDR2 YSLEER. CDR3 size: 19 residues. Trimming removed 0 bases from V and 3 bases from J; junction bases left unmatched: 10. As DNA, the CDR3 is TGCGCCAGCAGCCAAGACTCAACGGGGAGCGGGAGGGACACCGGGGAGCTGTTTTTT. Protein product: CASSQDSTGSGRDTGELFF.

This clone was seen more than once but under ten times. V is TRBV15 and J is TRBJ1-2; D is ambiguous. This CDR3 region has 15 residues. V dropped 1 base and J dropped 4 bases, with 13 bases sitting between them. Germline values: CDR1 LNHNV, CDR2 YYDKDF (reference sequence). CDR3 region: CATSRARTPIYGYTF. The CDR3 region has the DNA TGTGCCACCAGCAGAGCAAGAACTCCGATCTATGGCTACACCTTC. The entire variable domain, with the rest obtained from reference TRBV15 and TRBJ1-2, is as follows: DAMVIQNPRYQVTQFGKPVTLSCSQTLNHNVMYWYQQKSSQAPKLLFHYYDKDFNNEADTPDNFQSRRPNTSFCFLDIRSPGLGDTAMYLCATSRARTPIYGYTFGSGTRLTVV.

CDR3 DNA: TGTGCCAGCAGCTTGAGGACGGGAGTCGTCTCCAAAAACATTCAGTACTTC. Translated: CASSLRTGVVSKNIQYF. The chain employs TRBV11-2 and TRBJ2-4; possible D gene TRBD2, 6 bases. Germline CDR1 is SGHAT and CDR2 is FQNNGV. The CDR3 runs to 17 residues. V lost 3 bases and J lost 2, with 17 bases in between.

About this clone itself: The junction does not match germline at one end; this may be a read error. The V gene is TRBV5-6, the J gene TRBJ2-7; D may be TRBD1 or TRBD2 (5 bases each). Germline CDR1 is SGHDT and CDR2 is YYEEEE. The length of the CDR3 is 12 residues. The CDR3 DNA reads as TGTGCCACCAGCTGGGGACCCTACGAGCAGTACTTC. Encoded protein: CATSWGPYEQYF.

The chain has TRBV5-4 and TRBJ1-2; D remains ambiguous. V dropped 0 bases and J dropped 4 bases, with 7 bases sitting between them. Germline values: CDR1 SGHNT, CDR2 YYREEE (reference sequence). This CDR3 region has 13 residues. CDR3 protein: CASSLEASYGYTF. DNA of the CDR3: TGTGCCAGCAGCTTGGAAGCCTCCTATGGCTACACCTTC.

This clone has more than one count but fewer than ten. The gene calls are TRBV2 and TRBJ1-4; D gene unclear. V was cut by 6 bases and J by 5 bases, with 7 bases left in between. CDR3 length equals 12 residues. Germline V gene lookup returns CDR1 SNHLY and CDR2 FYNNEI. The CDR3 region has the DNA TGTGCCAGCAGGGACGGGAATGAAAAACTGTTTTTT. Translation: CASRDGNEKLFF.

This clone was seen a handful of times. The chain's CDR3 is CASSAGNFGGYTF. For the CDR3, the DNA is TGTGCCAGCAGCGCCGGAAACTTTGGGGGCTACACCTTC. J is TRBJ1-2 and V is TRBV9, with no clear D. The CDR3 sequence is 13 residues long. The V gene's germline CDR1 is SGDLS and CDR2 YYNGEE. The V end was cut by 3 bases, the J end by 8 bases, with 14 bases between.